A selection of T cell receptor beta chains follows, all from one sample in a study of blood T cell repertoires in COVID-19. This table comes from immunoSEQ multiplex PCR, and its TCRdb copy is limited to in-frame clones, with some not included. This table holds hundreds of thousands of clones, 87% found once. The sequenced sample consisted of PBMCs or T cells enriched from blood (not recorded which). The receptors derive from a woman younger than 45 with acute COVID-19. Both conserved end residues are part of each CDR3. Fields, in order: J gene, V gene, clone size, D gene, CDR3 DNA, CDR3 protein. The D gene is left open where the match is weak. Not all rows give a size; the values are once, few, many and, for expanded clones, a class.

J: TRBJ2-5; V: TRBV3-1/TRBV3-2; size: -; D: -; DNA: TGTGCCAGCAGCCAAGGGGTAGCCGGAGGGGAGACCCAGTACTTC; CDR3: CASSQGVAGGETQYF
J: TRBJ1-5; V: TRBV6-1; size: -; D: -; DNA: TGTGCCAGCAGTGAAGAGGGGCCCTACACAGGGTGGATGGCCCAGCATTTT; CDR3: CASSEEGPYTGWMAQHF
J: TRBJ2-1; V: TRBV6-2/TRBV6-3; size: -; D: -; DNA: TGTGCCAGCAGTTACTCGCATGCCCCCACGGGCTACAATGAGCAGTTCTTC; CDR3: CASSYSHAPTGYNEQFF
J: TRBJ1-6; V: TRBV30; size: -; D: TRBD1; DNA: TGTGCCTGGACGGACAGGGGTCCTTATAATTCACCCCTCCACTTT; CDR3: CAWTDRGPYNSPLHF
J: TRBJ1-5; V: TRBV2; size: -; D: -; DNA: TGTGCCAGCAGCGCAACTTATCTGCGACAGGCACCGCATTTT; CDR3: CASSATYLRQAPHF
J: TRBJ1-5; V: TRBV7-8; size: -; D: TRBD1; DNA: TGTGCCAGCAGCACCGGGACAGGGGGCAATCAGCCCCAGCATTTT; CDR3: CASSTGTGGNQPQHF
J: TRBJ1-1; V: TRBV5-6; size: -; D: -; DNA: TGTGCCAGCAGCGTTCGGGGGGAGTGGACTGAAGCTTTCTTT; CDR3: CASSVRGEWTEAFF
J: TRBJ1-1; V: TRBV11-3; size: -; D: -; DNA: TGTGCCAGCAGCCGAATAGGGGGAACTGAAGCTTTCTTT; CDR3: CASSRIGGTEAFF
J: TRBJ2-3; V: TRBV11-2; size: -; D: -; DNA: TGTGCCAGCAGCGGAGGGTTGGCAGGGTGGGCTAGCACAGATACGCAGTATTTT; CDR3: CASSGGLAGWASTDTQYF
J: TRBJ1-1; V: TRBV5-1; size: -; D: -; DNA: TGCGCCAGCAGCGTACAGGGTAACACTGAAGCTTTCTTT; CDR3: CASSVQGNTEAFF
J: TRBJ1-2; V: TRBV4-1; size: -; D: -; DNA: TGCGCCAGCAGCCCCCGGGGCGGGGGCGAGTACTATGGCTACACCTTC; CDR3: CASSPRGGGEYYGYTF
J: TRBJ1-3; V: TRBV10-3; size: few; D: -; DNA: TGTGCCATCAGTGTGACAGTCTCTGGAAACACCATATATTTT; CDR3: CAISVTVSGNTIYF
J: TRBJ1-1; V: TRBV6-5; size: -; D: -; DNA: TGTGCCAGCAGTTACGAGGCAGTGTCCCGAGAAGCTTTCTTT; CDR3: CASSYEAVSREAFF
J: TRBJ1-1; V: TRBV29-1; size: -; D: -; DNA: TGCAGCGCCGAAACAGGGAGCACTGAAGCTTTCTTT; CDR3: CSAETGSTEAFF
J: TRBJ2-1; V: TRBV6-5; size: -; D: -; DNA: TGTGCCAGCGGTAGCGTCTACAATGAGCAGTTCTTC; CDR3: CASGSVYNEQFF
J: TRBJ2-7; V: TRBV18; size: -; D: -; DNA: TGTGCCAGCTCACCACCTTCAGGGGTCTACGAGCAGTACTTC; CDR3: CASSPPSGVYEQYF
J: TRBJ1-5; V: TRBV2; size: -; D: -; DNA: TGTGCCAGCAGTGAAAATCCAGGGAGGGACCAGCCCCAGCATTTT; CDR3: CASSENPGRDQPQHF
J: TRBJ1-2; V: TRBV6-2/TRBV6-3; size: once; D: -; DNA: TGTGCCAGCAGCAGAAGCCAGGAATTACTCTATGGCTACACCTTC; CDR3: CASSRSQELLYGYTF
J: TRBJ2-6; V: TRBV3-1/TRBV3-2; size: -; D: TRBD1; DNA: TGTGCCAGCAGCCACCGGACAGGGGGTTCTGGGGCCAACGTCCTGACTTTC; CDR3: CASSHRTGGSGANVLTF
J: TRBJ1-6; V: TRBV10-2; size: -; D: -; DNA: TGCGCCAGCAGTGACGGACAGAGAAATTCACCCCTCCACTTT; CDR3: CASSDGQRNSPLHF
J: TRBJ2-5; V: TRBV5-5; size: -; D: -; DNA: TGTGCCAGCAGCCCCCGTCCCCGATGGGGCATCCAAGAGACCCAGTACTTC; CDR3: CASSPRPRWGIQETQYF
J: TRBJ2-2; V: TRBV12-3/TRBV12-4; size: -; D: -; DNA: TGTGCCAGCAGCTTAGAGGGGGCCGGGGAGCTGTTTTTT; CDR3: CASSLEGAGELFF
J: TRBJ2-1; V: TRBV5-6; size: -; D: TRBD2; DNA: TGTGCCAGCAGCTTACTAGCGGGGCGCTACAATGAGCAGTTCTTC; CDR3: CASSLLAGRYNEQFF
J: TRBJ2-7; V: TRBV6-5; size: -; D: -; DNA: TGTGCCAGCGGCTTCAGGGTTTCCTACGAGCAGTACTTC; CDR3: CASGFRVSYEQYF
J: TRBJ2-7; V: TRBV28; size: -; D: TRBD1; DNA: TGTGCCAGCAGCCTGACAGGGATCGAGCAGTACTTC; CDR3: CASSLTGIEQYF
J: TRBJ1-1; V: TRBV19; size: once; D: -; DNA: TGTGCCAGTAGTATAGTGGGGCTGGACACTGAAGCTTTCTTT; CDR3: CASSIVGLDTEAFF
J: TRBJ1-5; V: TRBV16; size: -; D: -; DNA: TGTGCCAGCAGCCAGGGCAGGGCGGCTCAGCCCCAGCATTTT; CDR3: CASSQGRAAQPQHF
J: TRBJ1-5; V: TRBV5-1; size: -; D: TRBD1; DNA: TGCGCCAGCAGCCTACAGGGGGCTCAGCCCCAGCATTTT; CDR3: CASSLQGAQPQHF
J: TRBJ1-4; V: TRBV5-1; size: once; D: TRBD1; DNA: TGCGCCAGCAGCTTGGAGACAGGGGATGAAAAACTGTTTTTT; CDR3: CASSLETGDEKLFF
J: TRBJ2-7; V: TRBV7-2; size: -; D: TRBD1; DNA: TGTGCCAGCAGCTTACTCGGACAGGCCTACGAGCAGTACTTC; CDR3: CASSLLGQAYEQYF
J: TRBJ1-1; V: TRBV4-1; size: -; D: -; DNA: TGCGCCAGCAGCCAAAAATTCGACTACTCGGCTTTCTTT; CDR3: CASSQKFDYSAFF
J: TRBJ2-3; V: TRBV2; size: -; D: -; DNA: TGTGCCAGCAGGCAGGGCACAGATACGCAGTATTTT; CDR3: CASRQGTDTQYF
J: TRBJ2-4; V: TRBV27; size: -; D: TRBD1; DNA: TGTGCCAGCAGTCCCAGGGGGCCAGGCATTCAGTACTTC; CDR3: CASSPRGPGIQYF
J: TRBJ1-3; V: TRBV5-4; size: -; D: TRBD1; DNA: TGTGCCAGCAGCTTGGACAGGGGTGTAAACACCATATATTTT; CDR3: CASSLDRGVNTIYF
J: TRBJ2-1; V: TRBV11-2; size: -; D: -; DNA: TGTGCCAGCAGCTTAGATTCCCACTCCTACAATGAGCAGTTCTTC; CDR3: CASSLDSHSYNEQFF
J: TRBJ1-3; V: TRBV5-1; size: -; D: -; DNA: TGCGCCAGCAGCGTAGGACAGTCAATCTCTGGAAACACCATATATTTT; CDR3: CASSVGQSISGNTIYF
J: TRBJ2-1; V: TRBV19; size: once; D: TRBD1; DNA: TGTGCCAGTAGTGAGGGTCCAGGGGGCGGCCAGCAGTTCTTC; CDR3: CASSEGPGGGQQFF
J: TRBJ2-3; V: TRBV5-5; size: -; D: -; DNA: TGTGCCAGCAGCTTGGAATCGGGCAGGGCGCAGTATTTT; CDR3: CASSLESGRAQYF
J: TRBJ1-1; V: TRBV4-1; size: -; D: TRBD1; DNA: TGCGCCAGCAGCCAAGGAACAGGGGTTGGAGCTTTCTTT; CDR3: CASSQGTGVGAFF
J: TRBJ1-1; V: TRBV19; size: -; D: -; DNA: TGTGCCAGTAGTCTCCACCTAGCGACTGAAGCTTTCTTT; CDR3: CASSLHLATEAFF
J: TRBJ1-1; V: TRBV27; size: -; D: -; DNA: TGTGCCAGCAGTTTATTGGGCGTACCCAGGACAAACACTGAAGCTTTCTTT; CDR3: CASSLLGVPRTNTEAFF
J: TRBJ1-3; V: TRBV18; size: -; D: TRBD1; DNA: TGTGCCAGCTCCGTGTACCGGGACAGAACTGGAAACACCATATATTTT; CDR3: CASSVYRDRTGNTIYF
J: TRBJ2-3; V: TRBV6-5; size: -; D: TRBD2; DNA: TGTGCCAGCAGTTCAACTAGCGGGGGAACAGATACGCAGTATTTT; CDR3: CASSSTSGGTDTQYF
J: TRBJ2-7; V: TRBV5-1; size: -; D: -; DNA: TGCGCCAGCAGCTTGGGACAGTACTACGAGCAGTACTTC; CDR3: CASSLGQYYEQYF
J: TRBJ1-1; V: TRBV7-8; size: few; D: -; DNA: TGTGCCAGCAGCTTGTGGGAGACTGAAGCTTTCTTT; CDR3: CASSLWETEAFF
J: TRBJ1-6; V: TRBV5-1; size: -; D: TRBD1; DNA: TGCGCCAGCAGCACTCACCGGACAGGGACAATGGGGAATTCACCCCTCCACTTT; CDR3: CASSTHRTGTMGNSPLHF
J: TRBJ2-2; V: TRBV7-6; size: -; D: TRBD1; DNA: TGTGCCAGCAGCTTAGCGCAACAGGGGCGAACAACCGGGGAGCTGTTTTTT; CDR3: CASSLAQQGRTTGELFF
J: TRBJ1-2; V: TRBV7-9; size: once; D: TRBD1; DNA: TGTGCCAGCAGCCGACAGGGGGCGCATGGCTACACCTTC; CDR3: CASSRQGAHGYTF
J: TRBJ2-7; V: TRBV4-1; size: -; D: -; DNA: TGCGCCAGCAGCCAAGTTAAAGGAGCCTACGAGCAGTACTTC; CDR3: CASSQVKGAYEQYF
J: TRBJ2-7; V: TRBV25-1; size: -; D: -; DNA: TGTGCCAGCAGTGCCAGGACAGCTCACTCCTACGAGCAGTACTTC; CDR3: CASSARTAHSYEQYF
J: TRBJ1-4; V: TRBV27; size: few; D: -; DNA: TGTGCCAGCAGTCCTCGTGGGGCCTGGGTAAAACTGTTTTTT; CDR3: CASSPRGAWVKLFF
J: TRBJ2-5; V: TRBV5-1; size: -; D: TRBD2; DNA: TGCGCCAGCAGCAGGACTAGCGGTGCACAAGAGACCCAGTACTTC; CDR3: CASSRTSGAQETQYF
J: TRBJ2-7; V: TRBV20-1; size: -; D: -; DNA: TGCAGTGCTACTCGCTCCTACGAGCAGTACTTC; CDR3: CSATRSYEQYF